This TCR beta chain comes out of a study of T cell repertoires in cytomegalovirus infection (dated by TCRdb to about 2019). Regarding the research as a whole: Donor HLA type was relevant to the analysis, because carriage of CMV infection together with the matching HLA type was indicated by public TCR beta signatures.

This clonotype was detected only a few times. What this receptor recognizes is not known. No per-base quality is available; no much larger clone lies one base away. The CDR3 covers 15 residues, taking in both the cysteine and the phenylalanine. Here the CDR3 DNA is all that survives: 45 bases in frame from base 1. V was cut back by 6 bases and J by 3 bases, leaving a gap of 18 bases between them. Summary of the overall study and its limitations: The ex vivo response was dominated by HLA-C-restricted CMV-specific TCR beta clonotypes, which also provided the single most frequent clonotype in two of eight donors. In both this cohort and an independent cohort of several hundred donors, the cumulative frequency of public TCR beta family members distinguished carriers of CMV infection plus the relevant HLA type.

These reads were obtained on an Illumina HiSeq 1500. In TCRdb, the public reads were trimmed at Q25 with fastp and aligned with MiXCR, with productive beta chains retained. Each record represents a unique CDR3 protein, reported with the most common genes and DNA among its rows. The sample has roughly 150,000 distinct CDR3 sequences on record, 17% of them singletons. The ten largest clones add up to about 17% of the sample. Sample: CD8+ T cells from PBMCs. The chain couples TRBV12-3 or TRBV12-4 to TRBJ2-7; the D segment could be TRBD1, given 6 matching bases. The receptor comes from a human donor in good health (CMV status not recorded). Some clones in this sample may be carry-over from other donors' samples. The CDR3 has the sequence CASRSSGDTLYEQYF. Read as DNA, the sequence is TGTGCCAGCAGGTCATCCGGGGACACCCTCTACGAGCAGTACTTC.